This T cell receptor beta chain originates from a study of shared clonotypes between healthy human individuals. General study findings and limits: Relative to their counterparts shared across all four donors, non-shared clonotypes exhibited diminished generation probabilities. Estimated clonotype richness was generally higher in naive than memory subsets.

CD8 cells classed as naive were CD45RO-negative and positively selected for CCR7, excluding terminally differentiated effector memory CD45RA+ cells. Clones were read by immunoSEQ multiplex PCR, and TCRdb kept only the in-frame ones, dropping some. This repertoire shows about 2.1 million clones, about 93% found once; its top ten account for more than 1.5%. Points on this clone: Its target is unknown.

The CDR3 spans 17 residues. Trimming took 7 bases from V and 5 from J; bases not matched to a gene: 15. CDR1 and CDR2 (germline): MGHDK, SYGVNS. This sequence originates from a man in his late teens or twenties in good health. Some clones in this sample may be carry-over from other donors' samples. Material: naive CD8+ T cells from PBMCs. This chain connects TRBV25-1 to TRBJ2-5; 11 nucleotides line up with TRBD1. The CDR3 coding sequence is TGTGCCAGCACTCCACGGACAGGGGGCATGATAGGCGAGACCCAGTACTTC. Translated: CASTPRTGGMIGETQYF. Complete variable domain (other parts from reference TRBV25-1 and TRBJ2-5): EADIYQTPRYLVIGTGKKITLECSQTMGHDKMYWYQQDPGMELHLIHYSYGVNSTEKGDLSSESTVSRIRTEHFPLTLESARPSHTSQYLCASTPRTGGMIGETQYFGPGTRLLVL.